The next 18 T cell receptor beta chains were all read from a single sample in a study of cytomegalovirus exposure and HLA in healthy donors. Assay: immunoSEQ multiplex PCR; the TCRdb copy retains only in-frame clones and omits some. The repertoire holds about 120,000 clones, with about 83% as singletons. Sequencing was done on a sample of PBMCs. The receptor set was obtained from a young woman in good health and CMV-seronegative.

This chain links TRBV7-9 with TRBJ2-1; 9 nucleotides align to TRBD1. V dropped 6 bases and J dropped 4; count of bases not matched to a gene: 7. The CDR3 sequence is 15 residues long. CDR1 is SEHNR, CDR2 FQNEAQ, per germline (reference sequence). CDR3 nucleotide sequence: TGTGCCAGCAGGACCCCGGGACAGGGATACAATGAGCAGTTCTTC. Translation: CASRTPGQGYNEQFF.

The V gene is TRBV5-5, the J gene TRBJ2-7; 10 bases are shared with TRBD1. V lost 4 bases and J lost 4; bases outside the gene matches: 8. This CDR3 has 15 amino acids. Per germline, CDR1 SGHKS and CDR2 YYEKEE (reference sequence). Here the CDR3 reads CASSLGQGVLYEQYF. The CDR3 nucleotides read TGTGCCAGCAGCCTCGGACAGGGGGTTTTATACGAGCAGTACTTC.

V is TRBV14 and J is TRBJ1-2, with TRBD1 matching 7 bases. The germline V gene encodes CDR1 SGHDN and CDR2 FVKESK. V shed 2 bases and J 4 bases; nucleotides not matched to a gene: 13. The CDR3 runs 17 residues. The CDR3 coding sequence is TGTGCCAGCAGCCAATCCCTCCGACAGGGAAGAGCCTATGGCTACACCTTC. Amino acid sequence: CASSQSLRQGRAYGYTF.

Worth noting for this clone: The sample carries other DNA sequences with the same CDR3. J is TRBJ2-5 and V is TRBV4-3; the D gene is possibly TRBD2 (5 bases). The CDR3 is 13 residues long. V was cut by 0 bases and J by 5 bases, with 7 bases left in between. CDR1 is LGHNA, CDR2 YSLEER, per germline. This CDR3 is CASSQDRRETQYF. The CDR3 coding sequence is TGCGCCAGCAGCCAAGATCGGAGGGAGACCCAGTACTTC.

The chain employs TRBV7-2 and TRBJ2-7, with 7 nucleotides matching TRBD2. Trimming at V came to 5 bases and at J to 3 bases, leaving 13 bases not matched to a gene. The CDR3 has 16 residues. CDR1 and CDR2 (germline): SGHTA, FQGNSA. The CDR3 reads CASSQSGTGGSYEQYF. The CDR3 nucleotides read TGTGCCAGCAGCCAATCCGGGACGGGGGGAAGCTACGAGCAGTACTTC.

The V and J genes are TRBV29-1 and TRBJ1-1; a possible D gene is TRBD1 (5 bases). Germline V CDR1 and CDR2: SQVTM, ANQGSEA. This CDR3 comprises 13 residues. The germline V and J ends were trimmed by 5 bases and 3 bases, with 13 bases remaining between them. This CDR3 reads CSVLGPLDTEAFF. DNA of the CDR3: TGCAGCGTTCTGGGGCCCCTCGACACTGAAGCTTTCTTT.

CDR3 coding DNA: TGCGCCAGCAGCCAAGGGACAGGGGGCAATGAGCAGTTCTTC. It yields the protein CASSQGTGGNEQFF. The V call is TRBV4-3, the J call TRBJ2-1; 10 bases fit TRBD1. Per germline, CDR1 LGHNA and CDR2 YSLEER. The length of the CDR3 is 14 residues. The junction had 0 bases not matched to a gene; V was cut back by 1 base and J by 6 bases.

The V and J genes are TRBV11-2 and TRBJ2-2; possible D gene TRBD1, 7 bases. The CDR3 covers 17 residues. Looked up from germline, CDR1 is SGHAT and CDR2 is FQNNGV. V lost 2 bases to trimming and J lost 5 bases, with 18 bases between them. CDR3 nucleotides: TGTGCCAGCAGCTTATTTGGGGGCGGGACAGTTACCGGGGAGCTGTTTTTT. As protein: CASSLFGGGTVTGELFF.

V usage is TRBV11-2 and J usage is TRBJ2-5; TRBD1 matches at 12 bases. Germline loops: CDR1 SGHAT, CDR2 FQNNGV. CDR3 size: 13 residues. V lost 5 bases to trimming and J lost 10 bases; unmatched junction nucleotides: 5. The CDR3 loop reads CASSPGTGGDQYF. The CDR3 DNA sequence: TGTGCCAGCAGCCCTGGGACAGGGGGCGACCAGTACTTC.

This clone was counted once. V gene TRBV7-6 combines with J gene TRBJ1-2, with TRBD1 identical over 8 bases. CDR1 and CDR2 from the germline V gene are SGHVS and FNYEAQ. Losses at the gene ends were 5 bases for V and 7 bases for J; bases not matched to a gene: 6. This CDR3 comprises 13 residues. DNA of the CDR3: TGTGCCAGCAGCCCGCAGGGGGCATCTGGCTACACCTTC. Amino acid sequence: CASSPQGASGYTF.

The chain employs TRBV10-3 and TRBJ2-1; weak D call: TRBD2 (6 bases). The length of the CDR3 is 13 residues. V lost 4 bases and J 9 bases, leaving 13 bases between the germline ends. Per the germline V gene, CDR1 is ENHRY and CDR2 is SYGVKD. For the CDR3, the DNA is TGTGCCATCAGTGGCGGGGAGAACAGTGAGCAGTTCTTC. Amino acids: CAISGGENSEQFF.

A single count supports this clone. This chain uses TRBV7-2 with TRBJ1-2, with 7 bases matching TRBD1. Per germline, CDR1 SGHTA and CDR2 FQGNSA. The CDR3 has 13 amino acids. V lost 7 bases to trimming and J lost 8 bases; unmatched junction nucleotides: 10. The CDR3 DNA is TGTGCCAGCAACCAAGACAGGGTCCGGGGCTACACCTTC. It translates to CASNQDRVRGYTF.

This chain uses TRBV19 with TRBJ1-5; weak D call: TRBD1 (6 bases). The germline CDR1 and CDR2 sequences are LNHDA and SQIVND (reference sequence). Trimming took 10 bases from V and 1 from J, leaving 14 bases between them. CDR3 length: 14 amino acids. CDR3 residues: CATRTVGSNQPQHF. The CDR3 region has the DNA TGTGCCACCCGGACAGTGGGGAGCAATCAGCCCCAGCATTTT.

The chain couples TRBV7-8 to TRBJ2-1; TRBD2 might be the D (6 bases). Germline CDR1 and CDR2: SGHVS and FQNEAQ. The V gene lost 3 bases and the J gene lost 7 bases, with 19 bases spanning the gap. The CDR3 runs 16 residues. CDR3 nucleotide sequence: TGTGCCAGCAGCTTGGGCCTGGGAGGAGCGGCGAATGAGCAGTTCTTC. This sequence encodes CASSLGLGGAANEQFF.

V and J are TRBV7-2 and TRBJ2-7, with D tentatively TRBD1 (5 bases). Trimming left V 4 bases short and J 3 bases short, with 13 bases between. From germline, CDR1 is SGHTA and CDR2 FQGNSA. The CDR3 runs 14 residues. The CDR3 region has the DNA TGTGCCAGCAGCTCTGGTCAAACAGGCTACGAGCAGTACTTC. Its protein product is CASSSGQTGYEQYF.

This clone is deemed medium-sized. The rearrangement joins TRBV27 to TRBJ1-5; 10 nucleotides match TRBD1. Germline V gives CDR1 MNHEY, CDR2 SMNVEV (reference sequence). Trimming cost V 0 bases and J 3 bases; bases outside gene matches: 2. This CDR3 has 16 amino acids. The CDR3 reads CASSLSGTGANQPQHF. DNA of the CDR3: TGTGCCAGCAGTTTATCGGGGACAGGGGCCAATCAGCCCCAGCATTTT.

V and J are TRBV11-2 and TRBJ2-2, with 9 bases aligning to TRBD1. The CDR3 loop spans 15 amino acids. Germline V gives CDR1 SGHAT, CDR2 FQNNGV. V gave up 4 bases and J gave up 3 bases; unmatched junction bases: 3. The CDR3 DNA sequence: TGTGCCAGCAGCTGGACAGGGGCGGACACCGGGGAGCTGTTTTTT. This encodes CASSWTGADTGELFF.

This chain connects TRBV9 to TRBJ1-1, with 9 bases fitting TRBD1. The ends lost 3 bases at V and 1 base at J; junction bases unmatched: 4. The CDR3 has 15 amino acids. Germline CDR1 and CDR2: SGDLS and YYNGEE. For the CDR3, the DNA is TGTGCCAGCAGCGCTAAACAGGGGGCGAACACTGAAGCTTTCTTT. Translating it yields CASSAKQGANTEAFF.